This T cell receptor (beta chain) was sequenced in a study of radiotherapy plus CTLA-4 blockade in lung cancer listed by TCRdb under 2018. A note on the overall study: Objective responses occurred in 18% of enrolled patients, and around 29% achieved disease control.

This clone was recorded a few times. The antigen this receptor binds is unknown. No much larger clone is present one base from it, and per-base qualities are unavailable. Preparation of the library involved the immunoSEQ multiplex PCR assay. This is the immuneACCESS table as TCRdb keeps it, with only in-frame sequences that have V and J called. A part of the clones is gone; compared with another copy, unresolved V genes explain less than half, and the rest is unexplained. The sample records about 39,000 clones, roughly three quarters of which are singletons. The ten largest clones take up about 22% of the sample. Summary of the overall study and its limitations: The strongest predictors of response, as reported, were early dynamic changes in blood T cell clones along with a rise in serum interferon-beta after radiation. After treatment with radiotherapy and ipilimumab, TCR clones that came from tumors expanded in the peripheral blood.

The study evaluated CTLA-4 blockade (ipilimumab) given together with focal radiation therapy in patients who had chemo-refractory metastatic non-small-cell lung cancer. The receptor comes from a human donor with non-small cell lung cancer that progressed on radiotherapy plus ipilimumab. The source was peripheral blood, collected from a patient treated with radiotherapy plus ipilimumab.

The CDR3 region: CASSELAGGQETQYF. In nucleotides, the sequence is TGTGCCAGCAGTGAACTAGCGGGGGGGCAAGAGACCCAGTACTTC. The chain was built from TRBV6-1 and TRBJ2-5; TRBD2 fits 12 bases in the junction. The germline V gene specifies MNHNS as CDR1 and SASEGT as CDR2. From the cysteine up to the phenylalanine, the CDR3 has a length of 15 residues. Only the CDR3 part of the read is kept: 45 bases, read in frame from the first base. Trimming accounts for 2 bases at V and 2 bases at J, while the number of junction bases matched to no gene is 0.